Presented here are 6 T cell receptor beta chains from one specimen sequenced in a study of cytomegalovirus exposure and HLA in healthy donors. PCR was performed using 60 Vbeta and 13 Jbeta primers. Using immunoSEQ multiplex PCR, the repertoire was profiled, and TCRdb retains in-frame clones only, with some absent. Here the sample spans under 150,000 clones, 70% to 75% being singletons. Sample: PBMCs. The receptors derive from a woman aged 18-30 years in good health and CMV-seronegative.

The chain couples TRBV2 to TRBJ2-3, with D perhaps TRBD2 (5 bases). Germline loops: CDR1 SNHLY, CDR2 FYNNEI. The V gene lost 7 bases and the J gene lost 9 bases, with 17 bases spanning the gap. This CDR3 comprises 13 residues. DNA for the CDR3: TGTGCCAGCAACGTCGAGGGAGCAGGCACGCAGTATTTT. It codes for CASNVEGAGTQYF.

This clone was detected only once. The V and J genes are TRBV9 and TRBJ2-1; 12 bases line up with TRBD1. The germline gives CDR1 SGDLS, CDR2 YYNGEE. The junction had 11 bases not matched to a gene; V was cut back by 2 bases and J by 8 bases. This CDR3 has 17 residues. In DNA, the CDR3 is TGTGCCAGCAGCGTCGTTGTAGGGGACAGGGGGCCTTATGAGCAGTTCTTC. Protein sequence: CASSVVVGDRGPYEQFF.

The gene calls are TRBV5-1 and TRBJ2-1, with 10 positions matching TRBD2. The V gene end was trimmed by 4 bases and the J gene end by 4 bases; junction bases not matched to a gene: 5. The V gene's germline CDR1 is SGHRS and CDR2 YFSETQ. This CDR3 contains 15 residues. The CDR3 DNA reads TGCGCCAGCAGCCAGCGGGGGGGTGCTTACAATGAGCAGTTCTTC. Residues: CASSQRGGAYNEQFF.

This rearrangement joins TRBV7-6 to TRBJ1-5, with 7 bases aligning to TRBD1. The CDR3 runs 14 residues. Trimming took 5 bases from V and 5 from J; bases not matched to a gene: 6. The germline V gene has CDR1 SGHVS and CDR2 FNYEAQ. The CDR3 here is CASSPNTGDQPQHF. Written as DNA, the CDR3 is TGTGCCAGCAGCCCCAACACAGGGGATCAGCCCCAGCATTTT.

DNA for the CDR3: TGTGCCAGCAGCCCGGGACAGACAGGCAACACTGAAGCTTTCTTT. Translation gives CASSPGQTGNTEAFF. The chain carries TRBV5-4 and TRBJ1-1; 7 bases align to TRBD1. Germline V gene sequence: CDR1 SGHNT, CDR2 YYREEE (reference sequence). J lost 2 bases, V lost 4 bases, and 8 bases had no gene match. The CDR3 contains 15 residues.

The J gene is TRBJ2-3, the V gene TRBV12-5; 8 bases line up with TRBD2. Germline trimming cut 2 bases from V and 0 bases from J; bases unmatched to any gene: 1. CDR1 and CDR2 from the germline V gene are LGHNT and FRNRAP. This CDR3 is 15 amino acids long. The CDR3 nucleotides read TGTGCTAGTGGTTTGAGCGGGGGAAGCACAGATACGCAGTATTTT. Amino acid sequence: CASGLSGGSTDTQYF.